Listed below are T cell receptor beta chains from one sample, sequenced in a study of cytomegalovirus exposure and HLA in healthy donors. Sequencing was performed with immunoSEQ multiplex PCR; in TCRdb, only in-frame clones are kept and a portion is missing. The sample consists of approximately 160,000 clones, roughly 80% of them appearing once. What was sequenced was PBMCs. The receptor set was obtained from a human donor in good health. Each CDR3 is given with its conserved first and last residue. The order of the fields is clone size, J gene, V gene, D gene, CDR3 protein, CDR3 DNA. A D gene is named only where the DNA matches it firmly. A clone size is listed for some rows: how often the clone was seen (once, few, many), or a class if it is expanded.

clone_size: -
j_call: TRBJ2-2
v_call: TRBV5-6
d_call: TRBD2
cdr3_aa: CASSLTGGGRTGELFF
cdr3_nt: TGTGCCAGCAGCTTGACGGGGGGGGGAAGAACCGGGGAGCTGTTTTTT

clone_size: -
j_call: TRBJ2-1
v_call: TRBV5-1
d_call: -
cdr3_aa: CASSSSQGKIGNEQFF
cdr3_nt: TGCGCCAGCAGCTCATCACAGGGAAAGATAGGCAATGAGCAGTTCTTC

clone_size: -
j_call: TRBJ2-1
v_call: TRBV4-3
d_call: -
cdr3_aa: CASSLGGEQFF
cdr3_nt: TGCGCCAGCAGCCTTGGCGGTGAGCAGTTCTTC

clone_size: -
j_call: TRBJ1-2
v_call: TRBV2
d_call: -
cdr3_aa: CASLPGEVYGYTF
cdr3_nt: TGTGCCAGCCTGCCAGGGGAAGTCTACGGCTACACCTTC

clone_size: few
j_call: TRBJ2-7
v_call: TRBV6-7
d_call: TRBD2
cdr3_aa: CATSWGGGTTYEQYF
cdr3_nt: TGTGCCACCTCCTGGGGCGGGGGGACTACCTACGAGCAGTACTTC

clone_size: -
j_call: TRBJ2-3
v_call: TRBV6-1
d_call: -
cdr3_aa: CASTRTSTDTQYF
cdr3_nt: TGTGCCAGCACCCGTACTAGCACAGATACGCAGTATTTT

clone_size: -
j_call: TRBJ2-7
v_call: TRBV7-2
d_call: TRBD1
cdr3_aa: CASSIGEGAYEQYF
cdr3_nt: TGCGCCAGCAGCATAGGCGAGGGGGCTTACGAGCAGTACTTC

clone_size: few
j_call: TRBJ1-1
v_call: TRBV5-8
d_call: TRBD1
cdr3_aa: CASSSLRQGWDEAFF
cdr3_nt: TGTGCCAGCAGCTCACTACGACAGGGCTGGGATGAAGCTTTCTTT

clone_size: -
j_call: TRBJ2-3
v_call: TRBV5-5
d_call: TRBD1
cdr3_aa: CASSLGQGADTQYF
cdr3_nt: TGTGCCAGCAGCTTGGGACAGGGGGCAGATACGCAGTATTTT

clone_size: once
j_call: TRBJ2-3
v_call: TRBV6-5
d_call: -
cdr3_aa: CASSSQPQITQYF
cdr3_nt: TGTGCCAGCAGTTCCCAACCACAGATAACGCAGTATTTT

clone_size: -
j_call: TRBJ2-3
v_call: TRBV6-6
d_call: -
cdr3_aa: CASTKPGGLTDTQYF
cdr3_nt: TGTGCCAGCACCAAGCCCGGGGGGCTTACAGATACGCAGTATTTT

clone_size: -
j_call: TRBJ1-2
v_call: TRBV5-8
d_call: -
cdr3_aa: CASHHTTVYGYTF
cdr3_nt: TGTGCCAGCCATCATACAACCGTTTATGGCTACACCTTC

clone_size: -
j_call: TRBJ2-3
v_call: TRBV2
d_call: TRBD2
cdr3_aa: CASILRTSGGWDTQYF
cdr3_nt: TGTGCCAGCATCCTAAGGACTAGCGGGGGGTGGGATACGCAGTATTTT

clone_size: -
j_call: TRBJ1-6
v_call: TRBV25-1
d_call: TRBD1
cdr3_aa: CASSEEGAGDSPLHF
cdr3_nt: TGTGCCAGCAGTGAAGAGGGGGCCGGGGATTCACCCCTCCACTTT

clone_size: -
j_call: TRBJ2-1
v_call: TRBV10-1
d_call: TRBD2
cdr3_aa: CASPAGGSYNEQFF
cdr3_nt: TGCGCCAGCCCAGCGGGGGGTTCCTACAATGAGCAGTTCTTC

clone_size: -
j_call: TRBJ2-5
v_call: TRBV19
d_call: TRBD1
cdr3_aa: CASRNTGAGTQYF
cdr3_nt: TGTGCCAGTAGAAATACAGGGGCCGGGACCCAGTACTTC

clone_size: -
j_call: TRBJ2-7
v_call: TRBV7-9
d_call: TRBD2
cdr3_aa: CASSLAVSGGTYEQYF
cdr3_nt: TGTGCCAGCAGCTTAGCGGTTTCCGGGGGGACCTACGAGCAGTACTTC

clone_size: -
j_call: TRBJ1-1
v_call: TRBV4-3
d_call: -
cdr3_aa: CASSQEYYTGTGGAAFF
cdr3_nt: TGCGCCAGCAGCCAAGAGTACTACACCGGGACGGGGGGTGCGGCTTTCTTT

clone_size: once
j_call: TRBJ2-7
v_call: TRBV7-2
d_call: TRBD1
cdr3_aa: CASSLVTGGREQYF
cdr3_nt: TGTGCCAGCAGCTTAGTAACAGGGGGTCGCGAGCAGTACTTC

clone_size: -
j_call: TRBJ1-5
v_call: TRBV5-6
d_call: -
cdr3_aa: CASSSSLDSAYQPQHF
cdr3_nt: TGTGCCAGCAGCTCCAGTTTGGACAGCGCTTATCAGCCCCAGCATTTT

clone_size: -
j_call: TRBJ1-4
v_call: TRBV2
d_call: -
cdr3_aa: CASTLRRVATNEKLFF
cdr3_nt: TGTGCCAGCACCCTTAGGAGGGTTGCAACTAATGAAAAACTGTTTTTT

clone_size: -
j_call: TRBJ2-7
v_call: TRBV10-3
d_call: TRBD1
cdr3_aa: CASGQGIYEQYF
cdr3_nt: TGTGCCAGCGGACAGGGAATCTACGAGCAGTACTTC

clone_size: -
j_call: TRBJ1-2
v_call: TRBV7-8
d_call: -
cdr3_aa: CASSLARGGYYGYTF
cdr3_nt: TGTGCCAGCAGCTTAGCGCGTGGAGGCTATTATGGCTACACCTTC

clone_size: few
j_call: TRBJ2-3
v_call: TRBV7-9
d_call: TRBD2
cdr3_aa: CASSSPRGTDTQYF
cdr3_nt: TGTGCCAGCAGCTCCCCGCGGGGGACAGATACGCAGTATTTT

clone_size: once
j_call: TRBJ2-3
v_call: TRBV7-2
d_call: -
cdr3_aa: CASSLRRETDTQYF
cdr3_nt: TGTGCCAGCAGCTTACGTCGGGAAACAGATACGCAGTATTTT

clone_size: -
j_call: TRBJ1-3
v_call: TRBV7-9
d_call: -
cdr3_aa: CASSLFGGNTIYF
cdr3_nt: TGTGCCAGCAGCTTATTTGGCGGAAACACCATATATTTT

clone_size: -
j_call: TRBJ1-1
v_call: TRBV7-6
d_call: TRBD1
cdr3_aa: CASSQTGQGPSPEALF
cdr3_nt: TGTGCCAGCAGCCAGACCGGACAGGGTCCAAGCCCTGAAGCTCTCTTT

clone_size: -
j_call: TRBJ2-2
v_call: TRBV4-3
d_call: TRBD1
cdr3_aa: CASSQEDRLNTGELFF
cdr3_nt: TGCGCCAGCAGCCAAGAGGACAGGTTAAACACCGGGGAGCTGTTTTTT

clone_size: -
j_call: TRBJ1-2
v_call: TRBV7-9
d_call: TRBD1
cdr3_aa: CASSTGTGGGYTF
cdr3_nt: TGTGCCAGCAGCACCGGGACAGGGGGTGGCTACACCTTC

clone_size: few
j_call: TRBJ1-1
v_call: TRBV5-5
d_call: -
cdr3_aa: CASSLAGFTEAFF
cdr3_nt: TGTGCCAGCAGCTTGGCGGGGTTCACTGAAGCTTTCTTT

clone_size: -
j_call: TRBJ2-1
v_call: TRBV10-3
d_call: TRBD2
cdr3_aa: CAISTVAGPSYNEQFF
cdr3_nt: TGTGCCATCAGTACCGTAGCGGGGCCTTCCTACAATGAGCAGTTCTTC

clone_size: -
j_call: TRBJ1-4
v_call: TRBV4-1
d_call: -
cdr3_aa: CASSLTRLATNEKLFF
cdr3_nt: TGCGCCAGCAGCCTGACACGTCTTGCAACTAATGAAAAACTGTTTTTT